Reported below is one T cell receptor (beta chain). Its target is not known. V lost 1 base, J lost 4 bases, and 12 bases stayed unmatched. Per the germline V gene, CDR1 is LGHNA and CDR2 is YSLEER. The CDR3 is 18 residues long. This entry belongs to a study of identical twins. Using its own MiXCR run on the 5' RACE reads, TCRdb lists one record per CDR3 protein. This table holds fewer than 500,000 distinct CDR3 sequences, roughly 13% found once. Findings and limits, study-wide: Abundant beta clonotypes from cord blood had fewer insertions, unlike memory repertoires, which showed none.

The sample also formed part of further work on yellow fever vaccine responses in identical twins.

This receptor was identified in a woman between 18 and 30 years old in good health. The rearrangement links TRBV4-3 to TRBJ2-3; 9 bases match TRBD2. The sample was CD4+ T cells sorted from blood. CDR3 amino acids: CASSQGAGSGGRPDTQYF. The CDR3 region has the DNA TGCGCCAGCAGCCAAGGCGCGGGGAGCGGGGGGCGCCCAGATACGCAGTATTTT.